Each of the 20 T cell receptor beta chains below was sequenced from the same sample in a study of T cell clonality in common variable immunodeficiency. Repertoires were generated with immunoSEQ multiplex PCR, while TCRdb's copy carries only in-frame clones and drops some. Recorded here are tens of thousands of clones, none singletons. The sample comprised peripheral blood mononuclear cells. These receptors were obtained from a person aged 18 to 75 in good health.

This clone was counted at least ten times. The CDR3 extends 3 residues past the end of the read, so its final part is completed from the germline J gene. The chain combines TRBV7-2 with TRBJ1-2, with 8 bases matching TRBD1. CDR3 size: 14 residues. V lost 5 bases and J lost 3; bases outside the gene matches: 5. Germline V gene lookup returns CDR1 SGHTA and CDR2 FQGNSA. The covered CDR3 bases are TGTGCCAGCAGCGCCCACAGGGGGGACTATGGC. Translating gives CASSAHRGDYG. The CDR3 in its entirety is CASSAHRGDYGYTF.

There are many counts of this clone. The read ends 3 residues shy of where the CDR3 ends; the end is completed using the germline J gene. This chain uses TRBV6-2 or TRBV6-3 with TRBJ1-2; D possibly corresponds to TRBD1 (5 bases). The V end was cut by 2 bases, the J end by 7 bases, with 11 bases between. The CDR3 is made up of 13 amino acids. Germline assignment: CDR1 MNHEY and CDR2 SVGEGT. The DNA read from the CDR3 is TGTGCCAGCAGTTACGTCTCAGGGTTTGGC. As protein: CASSYVSGFG. The entire CDR3 sequence reads CASSYVSGFGYTF.

This clone has just a few counts. The read comes to an end 3 residues before the CDR3 does, leaving the germline J gene to fill in the end. This chain uses TRBV18 with TRBJ1-2; D not certain. The CDR3 totals 16 residues. Germline loops: CDR1 KGHSH, CDR2 LQKENI. This CDR3 reads CASSPVRAGVDNDYTF. The CDR3 DNA, read in part, is TGTGCCAGCTCACCGGTCCGAGCGGGAGTTGATAATGAC.

This clone was seen ten or more times. The CDR3 end is not reached by the read, which stops 3 residues before it; the germline J gene fills it in. The chain employs TRBV6-2 or TRBV6-3 and TRBJ1-1; D possibly corresponds to TRBD1 (6 bases). Germline CDR1 and CDR2: MNHEY and SVGEGT. Trimming removed 8 bases at V and 3 bases at J, with 19 bases between. The CDR3 contains 15 residues. CDR3 DNA (partial): TGTGCCAGCCACCCTGCGGGGGGCTTGCACACTGAA. It specifies CASHPAGGLHTE. From start to end, the CDR3 is CASHPAGGLHTEAFF.

In regard to this clone: The read ends 3 residues shy of where the CDR3 ends; the end is completed using the germline J gene. This same CDR3 is encoded by further DNA sequences in the sample. J is TRBJ2-7 and V is TRBV6-2 or TRBV6-3, with 7 positions matching TRBD1. Germline values: CDR1 MNHEY, CDR2 SVGEGT. With 3 bases clipped from V and 0 bases from J, the junction kept 8 bases outside the gene matches. The CDR3 is made up of 16 amino acids. The CDR3: CASSYTVGTASYEQYF. The CDR3 bases that were read are TGTGCCAGCAGTTATACAGTTGGGACAGCCTCCTACGAG.

This clone has at least ten counts. The read terminates 3 residues ahead of where the CDR3 ends, so the germline J gene completes it. V is TRBV3-1 (or the pseudogene TRBV3-2) and J is TRBJ2-3; 7 positions match TRBD2. CDR1 LGHDT and CDR2 YNNKEL come from the germline V gene (reference sequence). This CDR3 is built from 16 residues. The junction had 6 bases not matched to a gene; V was cut back by 3 bases and J by 0 bases. The DNA read from the CDR3 is TGTGCCAGCAGCCACCTTGGGCGGGAGAGCACAGATACG. This translates into CASSHLGRESTDT. The whole CDR3 protein is CASSHLGRESTDTQYF.

In the case of this clone: The read ends 3 residues early relative to the CDR3; the germline J gene fills the gap. The J gene is TRBJ1-2, the V gene TRBV6-2 or TRBV6-3; 8 nucleotides line up with TRBD1. Germline CDR1 reads MNHEY; CDR2 reads SVGEGT. CDR3 length: 16 amino acids. CDR3 residues: CASNLLQGAGTDTYTF. The CDR3 bases that were read are TGTGCCAGCAATCTGCTCCAGGGGGCGGGCACAGATACC.

This clone was seen ten or more times. The CDR3 end is not reached by the read, which stops 3 residues before it; the germline J gene fills it in. The chain couples TRBV7-8 to TRBJ2-2; TRBD1 agrees at 8 bases. CDR1 and CDR2 (germline): SGHVS, FQNEAQ. V lost 4 bases to trimming and J lost 6 bases; unmatched junction nucleotides: 7. There are 15 residues in the CDR3. The sequenced part of the CDR3 DNA is TGTGCCAGCAGCTCTCCAGGGGGCTTGTCCGGGGAG. It codes for CASSSPGGLSGE. The whole CDR3 sequence is CASSSPGGLSGELFF.

This clone was seen repeatedly, ten times or more. Read sequence stops 3 residues before the CDR3 end, and the germline J gene provides the missing end. This chain connects TRBV7-6 to TRBJ1-1; perhaps TRBD1 as D (6 bases). V was clipped by 4 bases and J by 0 bases, with 15 bases between them. Germline V gene sequence: CDR1 SGHVS, CDR2 FNYEAQ. The CDR3 is 16 residues long. The CDR3 sequence is CASSSGPGHMNTEAFF. The CDR3 bases that were read are TGTGCCAGCAGCTCAGGCCCGGGACACATGAACACTGAA.

In this sample, this clone turned up many times. From the germline J gene comes the end of the CDR3, since the read stops 3 residues before it. The genes are TRBV28 and TRBJ1-5; D unresolved. This CDR3 contains 15 residues. Per the germline V gene, CDR1 is MDHEN and CDR2 is SYDVKM. With 1 base removed from V and 0 bases from J, the gap between germline ends came to 7 bases. The sequenced CDR3 bases are TGTGCCAGCAGTTTATTAACCAGTAGCAATCAGCCC. It yields the protein CASSLLTSSNQP. The whole CDR3 is CASSLLTSSNQPQHF.

This clone was seen repeatedly, ten times or more. The read stops 3 residues short of the end of the CDR3; the missing end is completed from the germline J gene. The chain combines TRBV2 with TRBJ2-6, with TRBD1 identical over 7 bases. Germline lookup yields CDR1 SNHLY and CDR2 FYNNEI. The CDR3 is 18 amino acids. V gave up 6 bases and J gave up 3 bases; unmatched junction bases: 14. CDR3 DNA, as far as it was read: TGTGCCAGCAGGGCAGGGGGACCTTGGTTAGGTGGGGCCAACGTC. It codes for CASRAGGPWLGGANV. The CDR3 as a whole reads CASRAGGPWLGGANVLTF.

In its sample, this clone was seen many times. With the read ending 3 residues before the CDR3 end, the germline J gene is used to fill in that end. This chain links TRBV7-6 with TRBJ2-1; 7 bases map to TRBD1. The CDR3 consists of 16 residues. Losses at the gene ends were 2 bases for V and 3 bases for J; bases not matched to a gene: 7. Germline CDR1 SGHVS, CDR2 FNYEAQ. The CDR3 bases that were read are TGTGCCAGCAGCTTAACAACAGGGGTAGGCTACAATGAG. Residues: CASSLTTGVGYNE. The CDR3 reads in full as CASSLTTGVGYNEQFF.

This clone was recorded at least ten times. Read coverage stops 3 residues before the CDR3 terminus; the germline J gene supplies the remainder. The chain recombines TRBV7-9 with TRBJ1-1; D unclear. The ends were cut back, 4 bases at V and 2 bases at J, with 11 bases in the middle. The CDR3 spans 14 residues. The germline CDR1 and CDR2 sequences are SEHNR and FQNEAQ (reference sequence). Partial CDR3 DNA: TGTGCCAGCAGCTCGTACAGAAGTAACACTGAA. It yields the protein CASSSYRSNTE. The full CDR3 is CASSSYRSNTEAFF.

This clone was observed many times. The read ends 3 residues early relative to the CDR3; the germline J gene fills the gap. The chain joins TRBV4-1 to TRBJ2-5, with a possible D match to TRBD1 (6 bases). Trimming cost V 3 bases and J 1 base, with 12 bases left between them. The CDR3 runs to 15 residues. Per the germline V gene, CDR1 is MGHRA and CDR2 is YSYEKL. CDR3 DNA, as far as it was read: TGCGCCAGCAGCCAGGGGGCGACCCGCCAAGAGACC. Residues: CASSQGATRQET. From start to end, the CDR3 is CASSQGATRQETQYF.

There are many counts of this clone. The read finishes 3 residues shy of the CDR3 end, and the germline J gene is used to complete it. This chain joins TRBV6-2 or TRBV6-3 and TRBJ1-5; D ambiguous. V shed 5 bases and J shed 1 base, with 9 bases lying between them. The CDR3 has 14 residues. Germline loops: CDR1 MNHEY, CDR2 SVGEGT. The covered CDR3 bases are TGTGCCAGCAGTATTACAAAAAGCAATCAGCCC. Translated: CASSITKSNQP. The CDR3 reads in full as CASSITKSNQPQHF.

This clone was seen at least ten times. The missing CDR3 end, 3 residues past where the read stops, is filled in from the germline J gene. This chain connects TRBV11-3 to TRBJ2-1; D perhaps matches TRBD2 (6 bases). V lost 3 bases to trimming and J lost 8 bases, with 11 bases between them. Germline loops: CDR1 SGHNT, CDR2 YENEEA. The CDR3 contains 13 residues. CDR3 DNA, as far as it was read: TGTGCCAGCAGCTTGAGTCGGAGGGATGAG. This sequence encodes CASSLSRRDE. From start to end, the CDR3 is CASSLSRRDEQFF. The complete variable domain, with remaining parts taken from reference TRBV11-3 and TRBJ2-1, reads EAGVVQSPRYKIIEKKQPVAFWCNPISGHNTLYWYLQNLGQGPELLIRYENEEAVDDSQLPKDRFSAERLKGVDSTLKIQPAELGDSAVYLCASSLSRRDEQFFGPGTRLTVL.

At least ten counts were recorded for this clone. The read terminates 3 residues before the CDR3 end, so the remaining end is supplied by the germline J gene. The chain carries TRBV5-1 and TRBJ2-3; possible D gene TRBD1, 5 bases. Deletions cut 4 bases from V and 2 bases from J, with 26 bases between. CDR3 length: 19 residues. CDR1 and CDR2 from the germline V gene are SGHRS and YFSETQ. CDR3 in amino acids: CASSPTGLPESRATDTQYF. Incomplete CDR3 DNA: TGCGCCAGCAGCCCCACTGGCCTCCCAGAAAGCAGGGCCACAGATACG.

This clone occurred many times. The read stops 3 residues short of the end of the CDR3; the missing end is completed from the germline J gene. V gene TRBV14 combines with J gene TRBJ1-6; D gene unclear. V lost 1 base to trimming and J lost 7 bases, with 5 bases between them. The CDR3 is 13 residues long. The V gene's germline CDR1 is SGHDN and CDR2 FVKESK. Partial CDR3 DNA: TGTGCCAGCAGCCAAGTCCAGAATTCACCC. This codes for CASSQVQNSP. The full CDR3 is CASSQVQNSPLHF.

The table lists this clone with many counts. The CDR3 end lies 3 residues beyond the end of the read and is filled in from the germline J gene. The chain uses TRBV19 and TRBJ2-1; TRBD2 aligns across 12 bases. The V segment lost 5 bases and the J segment 5 bases; nucleotides outside the gene matches: 7. CDR1 LNHDA and CDR2 SQIVND come from the germline V gene (reference sequence). The CDR3 consists of 16 residues. CDR3 sequence reads: CASSASSGGAHNEQFF. The sequenced part of the CDR3 DNA is TGTGCCAGTAGTGCCTCTAGCGGGGGGGCCCACAATGAG.

In this sample, this clone turned up many times. The sequence runs out 3 residues before the end of the CDR3; the remainder is reconstructed from the germline J gene. The chain combines TRBV5-5 with TRBJ2-5; D ambiguous. CDR1 and CDR2 from the germline V gene are SGHKS and YYEKEE (reference sequence). V lost 4 bases to trimming and J lost 3 bases, with 10 bases between them. This CDR3 comprises 13 residues. This CDR3 reads CASSQLPKETQYF. Partial CDR3 DNA: TGTGCCAGCAGCCAACTCCCGAAAGAGACC.